This T cell receptor (beta chain) stems from a study of blood T cell repertoires in COVID-19. In the original workflow: Nucleated cell number was recorded as an estimate derived from reference gene primer amplification. Profiling relied on immunoSEQ multiplex PCR, and the TCRdb table lists in-frame clones only, not all of them. V, J and clone size are taken as reported in that table, and D and trimming were inferred from the DNA itself. The sample has 150,000 to 200,000 clones, approximately 83% seen once. Trimming cost V 2 bases and J 1 base, with 6 bases left between them. Germline V gene data show CDR1 as GTSNPN and CDR2 as SVGIG (reference sequence). The CDR3 spans 13 residues.

The specimen sequenced was peripheral blood. The rearrangement links TRBV30 to TRBJ1-5; D gene uncertain. This clonotype was obtained from a man between 45 and 60 years old with active or convalescent COVID-19. The chain's CDR3 is CAWSLQSNQPQHF. CDR3 DNA: TGTGCCTGGAGTCTACAGAGCAATCAGCCCCAGCATTTT.